This is a list of T cell receptor beta chains from one sample in a study of T cell responses to AZD1222 COVID-19 vaccine. The assay was immunoSEQ multiplex PCR, and TCRdb's table has in-frame clones only and misses some. The sample comprises 84,000 or so clones, roughly nine tenths of which are singletons, and about 2% rests with the top ten. Sequencing was performed on peripheral blood, taken on day 0 of AZD1222 vaccination. These receptors were obtained from an adult in good health. The CDR3 runs from the conserved cysteine through the conserved F or W.

len	j_gene	v_gene	CDR3aa
13	TRBJ1-6	TRBV5-1	CASSLRDNSPLHF
12	TRBJ1-1	TRBV11-3	CASSLGQGPAFF
13	TRBJ2-1	TRBV7-2	CASSFNSYNEQFF
15	TRBJ1-5	TRBV3-1/TRBV3-2	CASSQGAVGNQPQHF
16	TRBJ2-6	TRBV9	CASSAGDSSGANVLTF
14	TRBJ1-1	TRBV28	CATFRQGANTEAFF
19	TRBJ2-1	TRBV11-2	CASSPRLAGGQRLYNEQFF
11	TRBJ2-5	TRBV29-1	CSVDPGETQYF
14	TRBJ1-4	TRBV5-6	CASSLLSGVEKLFF
15	TRBJ1-2	TRBV11-2	CASSQDWDSPHDYTF
14	TRBJ1-1	TRBV16	CASSQQGGNTEAFF
15	TRBJ2-2	TRBV18	CASSPPSTGAGELFF
17	TRBJ2-7	TRBV19	CASSPGLAGGPPYEQYF
13	TRBJ1-1	TRBV7-9	CASSFTGQTEAFF